These 18 T cell receptor beta chains were all obtained from the same sample, sequenced in a study of CD8+ T cells in alopecia areata. Extracted RNA was reverse transcribed, and the resulting cDNA served as sequencing template. TCRdb's copy holds only in-frame clones and misses some; the assay was immunoSEQ multiplex PCR. The sample consists of 150,000 to 200,000 clones, 50% to 75% of them appearing once. The sample consisted of CD4+ T cells sorted from blood, taken at week 0. Source of these receptors: a human donor with alopecia areata.

This rearrangement joins TRBV4-1 to TRBJ2-1, with 14 bases identical to TRBD2. V lost 1 base and J lost 3; bases outside the gene matches: 8. CDR1 and CDR2 (germline): MGHRA, YSYEKL. The CDR3 covers 19 residues. CDR3 nucleotides: TGCGCCAGCAGCCAAGGGACTAGCGGGGGGTCGGGATACTACAATGAGCAGTTCTTC. Translation: CASSQGTSGGSGYYNEQFF.

This clone turned up a few times. The rearrangement joins TRBV2 to TRBJ2-3, with D hard to call. The CDR3 runs 14 residues. Trimming stripped 5 bases from V and 0 bases from J, with 9 bases between. Looked up from germline, CDR1 is SNHLY and CDR2 is FYNNEI. CDR3 DNA sequence: TGTGCCAGCAGTAGACCCGGAAGCACAGATACGCAGTATTTT. Protein: CASSRPGSTDTQYF.

In this sample, this clone is medium-sized. The V and J genes are TRBV7-2 and TRBJ1-5; D is ambiguous. V lost 1 base, J lost 4 bases, and 5 bases lay in between. CDR1 and CDR2 (germline): SGHTA, FQGNSA. The CDR3 is 13 residues long. Written as DNA, the CDR3 is TGTGCCAGCAGCTTAGACGTAAATCAGCCCCAGCATTTT. Its protein is CASSLDVNQPQHF.

In its sample, this clone was seen once. The chain uses TRBV9 and TRBJ2-7; D gene ambiguous. Deletions cut 3 bases from V and 4 bases from J, with 14 bases between. Germline values: CDR1 SGDLS, CDR2 YYNGEE. The CDR3 has 14 amino acids. The CDR3 DNA is TGTGCCAGCAGCGAAGACCACTTAGGATACGAGCAGTACTTC. Amino acids: CASSEDHLGYEQYF.

The chain uses TRBV6-1 and TRBJ1-2; TRBD1 matches 9 bases. Germline CDR1 MNHNS, CDR2 SASEGT. The V and J ends lost 10 bases and 6 bases, in that order; junction bases with no gene match: 9. The CDR3 sequence is 13 residues long. CDR3 sequence: CATSPTGGDGYTF. CDR3 coding DNA: TGTGCCACCAGCCCGACAGGGGGAGATGGCTACACCTTC.

This clone has only one observation. V gene TRBV6-5 combines with J gene TRBJ2-5; maybe TRBD1 (6 bases). The CDR3 is 13 amino acids. Trimming removed 5 bases from V and 5 bases from J, with 12 bases in between. The germline V gene encodes CDR1 MNHEY and CDR2 SVGAGI. The chain's CDR3 is CASSLGTRETQYF. CDR3 in DNA: TGTGCCAGCAGTCTCGGGACAAGGGAGACCCAGTACTTC.

V gene TRBV4-1 combines with J gene TRBJ1-4, with D uncertain. This CDR3 is built from 15 residues. The germline gives CDR1 MGHRA, CDR2 YSYEKL. V dropped 4 bases and J dropped 0 bases, with 9 bases sitting between them. CDR3 residues: CASSLMPATNEKLFF. In nucleotides, the CDR3 is TGCGCCAGCAGCCTAATGCCCGCAACTAATGAAAAACTGTTTTTT.

The CDR3, as DNA: TGTGCCACCAGCAGAGAGCCGGGACAGGCATATCAGCCCCAGCATTTT. It yields the protein CATSREPGQAYQPQHF. This rearrangement joins TRBV15 to TRBJ1-5; 8 bases match TRBD1. The CDR3 sequence is 16 residues long. J was trimmed by 5 bases and V by 0 bases; bases with no gene match: 6. Per the germline V gene, CDR1 is LNHNV and CDR2 is YYDKDF (reference sequence). Full variable domain (outside the CDR3, taken from reference TRBV15 and TRBJ1-5): DAMVIQNPRYQVTQFGKPVTLSCSQTLNHNVMYWYQQKSSQAPKLLFHYYDKDFNNEADTPDNFQSRRPNTSFCFLDIRSPGLGDTAMYLCATSREPGQAYQPQHFGDGTRLSIL.

This rearrangement joins TRBV6-5 to TRBJ1-6, with D hard to call. V lost 5 bases and J 14 bases, leaving 19 bases between the germline ends. The CDR3 totals 14 residues. In germline, CDR1 is MNHEY, CDR2 SVGAGI. CDR3 coding DNA: TGTGCCAGCAGTACCTCCGGTGACATCGTCGCCCTCCACTTT. This encodes CASSTSGDIVALHF.

V is TRBV11-2 and J is TRBJ1-6; D not resolved. The CDR3 sequence is 13 residues long. Germline CDR1 is SGHAT and CDR2 is FQNNGV. With 0 bases removed from V and 9 bases from J, the gap between germline ends came to 6 bases. The DNA of the CDR3 is TGTGCCAGCAGCTTAGATGCGGGTTCACCCCTCCACTTT. It translates to CASSLDAGSPLHF. Combining the CDR3 with reference TRBV11-2 and TRBJ1-6 gives the whole variable domain EAGVAQSPRYKIIEKRQSVAFWCNPISGHATLYWYQQILGQGPKLLIQFQNNGVVDDSQLPKDRFSAERLKGVDSTLKIQPAKLEDSAVYLCASSLDAGSPLHFGNGTRLTVT.

This clone was detected only once. This sequence joins TRBV30 and TRBJ2-5, with D tentatively TRBD2 (6 bases). Germline-derived CDR1 and CDR2 are GTSNPN and SVGIG (reference sequence). This CDR3 region has 13 residues. With 3 bases removed from V and 5 bases from J, the gap between germline ends came to 13 bases. CDR3 amino acids: CAWSAGSPETQYF. In nucleotides, the CDR3 is TGTGCCTGGAGCGCGGGATCCCCGGAGACCCAGTACTTC. The whole variable domain, remainder taken from reference TRBV30 and TRBJ2-5, is SQTIHQWPATLVQPVGSPLSLECTVEGTSNPNLYWYRQAAGRGLQLLFYSVGIGQISSEVPQNLSASRPQDRQFILSSKKLLLSDSGFYLCAWSAGSPETQYFGPGTRLLVL.

V gene TRBV29-1 combines with J gene TRBJ1-2; no definite D call. This CDR3 has 15 residues. V dropped 0 bases and J dropped 7 bases, with 18 bases sitting between them. CDR1 is SQVTM and CDR2 is ANQGSEA in the germline V gene. CDR3 sequence: CSVEDLQRRNGGYTF. CDR3 DNA: TGCAGCGTTGAAGATCTTCAGAGGCGGAATGGTGGCTACACCTTC.

This clone was counted once. This rearrangement joins TRBV5-1 to TRBJ1-5; D uncertain. The CDR3 is made up of 13 amino acids. The V gene lost 4 bases and the J gene lost 3 bases, with 8 bases spanning the gap. Germline V CDR1 and CDR2: SGHRS, YFSETQ. The CDR3 protein is CASSVSSNQPQHF. For the CDR3, the DNA is TGCGCCAGCAGCGTCAGTTCCAATCAGCCCCAGCATTTT.

This clone was picked up one time. This chain connects TRBV4-1 to TRBJ2-3; no clear D gene. The CDR3 extends over 15 amino acids. Trimming shortened V by 1 base and J by 5 bases, and 13 bases separated the two germline ends. The germline V gene encodes CDR1 MGHRA and CDR2 YSYEKL. The CDR3 loop reads CASSQGVGLVDTQYF. CDR3 sequence (DNA): TGCGCCAGCAGCCAAGGGGTTGGTCTCGTAGATACGCAGTATTTT.

This clone has only a few counts. The J gene is TRBJ2-6, the V gene TRBV18, with 7 bases identical to TRBD1. This CDR3 is built from 17 residues. With V trimmed by 1 base and J by 0 bases, 3 bases remained unmatched. Germline V gene sequence: CDR1 KGHSH, CDR2 LQKENI. The chain's CDR3 is CASSPRQGDSGANVLTF. CDR3 DNA sequence: TGTGCCAGCTCACCACGACAGGGTGACTCTGGGGCCAACGTCCTGACTTTC.

This clone turned up a few times. The chain links TRBV6-5 to TRBJ2-3, with TRBD1 identical over 7 bases. In germline, CDR1 is MNHEY, CDR2 SVGAGI. The V gene end was trimmed by 4 bases and the J gene end by 11 bases; junction bases not matched to a gene: 9. The CDR3 loop spans 13 amino acids. CDR3 bases: TGTGCCAGCAGTTCTAAGGGGGCCCCTATGCAGTATTTT. This codes for CASSSKGAPMQYF.

The chain recombines TRBV5-1 with TRBJ1-4; D not certain. CDR1 SGHRS and CDR2 YFSETQ come from the germline V gene. With 0 bases removed from V and 3 bases from J, the gap between germline ends came to 6 bases. CDR3 length: 14 residues. CDR3 DNA sequence: TGCGCCAGCAGCTTGGGAGGGTCTAATGAAAAACTGTTTTTT. Translated, it gives CASSLGGSNEKLFF.

This clone was seen ten or more times. V is TRBV21-1 and J is TRBJ2-7; the DNA was not used to check the table's D call, TRBD1. TRBV21-1 is described as a pseudogene. The CDR3 sequence is 16 residues long. The CDR3 DNA is TGTGCCAACCCATCTAAGGGACAGGGCCCCAGCTACGAGCAGTACTTC. Residues: CANPSKGQGPSYEQYF.